A selection of T cell receptor beta chains follows, all from one sample in a study of blood T cell repertoires in COVID-19. Sequencing was performed with immunoSEQ multiplex PCR; in TCRdb, only in-frame clones are kept and a portion is missing. Found here are some 150,000 clones, about nine tenths of them singletons; the top ten hold around 3.5%. Sequences were obtained from peripheral blood. Receptor source: a man between 65 and 85 years old with acute or convalescent COVID-19. Both conserved end residues are part of each CDR3. The D gene is left open where the match is weak. Expanded clones are given a class, and other clones once, few, many or no size at all.

D	V	J	size	DNA	CDR3
NA	TRBV7-6	TRBJ1-1	NA	TGTGCCAGCAGCTTATATACTACAGGGAGGGGGAAAGCTTTCTTT	CASSLYTTGRGKAFF
TRBD2	TRBV9	TRBJ2-1	NA	TGTGCCAGCAGCCGGACTAGCGGTTACAATGAGCAGTTCTTC	CASSRTSGYNEQFF
NA	TRBV3-1/TRBV3-2	TRBJ2-6	NA	TGTGCCAGCACCCTGTCTGGGGCCAACGTCCTGACTTTC	CASTLSGANVLTF
NA	TRBV18	TRBJ1-2	few	TGTGCCAGCTCACCGACGGACTGGGGCTACACCTTC	CASSPTDWGYTF
NA	TRBV28	TRBJ1-2	NA	TGTGCCAGCAGTTTAACGGGGTGGAGCTATGGCTACACCTTC	CASSLTGWSYGYTF
TRBD1	TRBV7-6	TRBJ2-3	NA	TGTGCCAGCAGCTTAGCATGGACAGGCTCGGGGTCGGATACGCAGTATTTT	CASSLAWTGSGSDTQYF
NA	TRBV7-3	TRBJ2-5	NA	TGTGCCAGCAGCCCCGGGGGAGCGCGGGAGACCCAGTACTTC	CASSPGGARETQYF
TRBD1	TRBV27	TRBJ2-1	NA	TGTGCCAGCAATCGACAGGGATTTTATGGGGGTGAGCAGTTCTTC	CASNRQGFYGGEQFF
NA	TRBV21-1	TRBJ1-2	NA	TGTGCCAGCCCACTCTATGGCTACACCTTC	CASPLYGYTF
TRBD2	TRBV4-2	TRBJ2-3	NA	TGTGCCAGCAGCCAAGAAGAGGCAGCGGGAGGGGTCACAGATACGCAGTATTTT	CASSQEEAAGGVTDTQYF
TRBD2	TRBV27	TRBJ2-2	NA	TGTGCCAGCAGTTTAACGCCACCGGGACTAGCGAACACCGGGGAGCTGTTTTTT	CASSLTPPGLANTGELFF
NA	TRBV4-3	TRBJ1-6	NA	TGCGCCAGCAGCCAAGTGGAGGGAATCTATAATTCACCCCTCCACTTT	CASSQVEGIYNSPLHF
TRBD2	TRBV5-4	TRBJ2-3	NA	TGTGCCAGCAGCCCACTAGCGGGGGGTGGGAGCACAGATACGCAGTATTTT	CASSPLAGGGSTDTQYF
NA	TRBV5-4	TRBJ2-2	NA	TGTGCCAGCAGCTTAGTGGCCTCCGGGTATCGCGGGGAGCTGTTTTTT	CASSLVASGYRGELFF
NA	TRBV5-1	TRBJ2-2	NA	TGCGCCAGCAGCTTGGCCGGGCAGGGGAACACCGGGGAGCTGTTTTTT	CASSLAGQGNTGELFF
NA	TRBV27	TRBJ1-1	NA	TGTGCCAGCAGTTTCAGGGCGGTTGAAGCTTTCTTT	CASSFRAVEAFF
TRBD2	TRBV2	TRBJ2-2	NA	TGTGCCAGCAGTCTAGCGGGGGGCTCGAACACCGGGGAGCTGTTTTTT	CASSLAGGSNTGELFF
TRBD1	TRBV5-6	TRBJ1-4	NA	TGTGCCAGCAGCCTCTGGGGACAGGGTGGTAATGAAAAACTGTTTTTT	CASSLWGQGGNEKLFF
TRBD1	TRBV24-1	TRBJ1-3	NA	TGTGCCACGTTGACAGGGAAAGGAAACACCATATATTTT	CATLTGKGNTIYF
NA	TRBV4-1	TRBJ1-2	NA	TGCGCCAGCAGCCCGCTCAGGAATCTGGGCTACACCTTC	CASSPLRNLGYTF